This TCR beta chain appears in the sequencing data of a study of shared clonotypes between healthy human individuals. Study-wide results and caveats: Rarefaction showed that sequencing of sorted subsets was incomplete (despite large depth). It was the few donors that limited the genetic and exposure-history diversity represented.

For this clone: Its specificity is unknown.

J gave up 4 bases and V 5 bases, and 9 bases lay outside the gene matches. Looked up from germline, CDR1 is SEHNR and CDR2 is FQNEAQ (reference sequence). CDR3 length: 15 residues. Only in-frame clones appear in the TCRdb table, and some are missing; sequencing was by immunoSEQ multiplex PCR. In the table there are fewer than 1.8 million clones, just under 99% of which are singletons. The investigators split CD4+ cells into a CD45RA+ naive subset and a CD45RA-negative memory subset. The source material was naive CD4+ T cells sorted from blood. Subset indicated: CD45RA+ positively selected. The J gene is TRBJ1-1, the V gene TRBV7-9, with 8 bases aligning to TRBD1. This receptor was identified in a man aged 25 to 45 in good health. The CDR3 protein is CASSQSTGAGTEAFF. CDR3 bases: TGTGCCAGCAGCCAGTCGACAGGGGCGGGCACTGAAGCTTTCTTT.